Reported below is one TCR beta chain. This entry belongs to a study of blood T cell repertoires in COVID-19. Study as a whole: Spain, Italy and the United States supplied samples that represented acute and convalescent COVID-19.

Trimming shortened V by 4 bases and J by 7 bases, and 17 bases separated the two germline ends. The CDR3 extends over 15 amino acids. The V gene's germline CDR1 is MDHEN and CDR2 SYDVKM. Assay: immunoSEQ multiplex PCR; the TCRdb copy retains only in-frame clones and omits some. In the table there are approximately 200,000 clones, over 75% of which are singletons. This TCR derives from a human donor in a cohort sampled during active COVID-19. V gene TRBV28 combines with J gene TRBJ2-1; possibly TRBD1 for D (6 bases). The sample was peripheral blood. The CDR3 nucleotides read TGTGCCAGCAGTTCTGGGGGCCCACGGGGAAATGAGCAGTTCTTC. Its protein is CASSSGGPRGNEQFF.